The 2 T cell receptor beta chains below were found in one sample sequenced in a study of cytomegalovirus exposure and HLA in healthy donors. The PCR contained 60 Vbeta and 13 Jbeta primers. Data came from immunoSEQ multiplex PCR; TCRdb stores just in-frame clones and leaves some out. This table holds approximately 88,000 clones, approximately 80% found once. The sequencing sample was made of PBMCs. These receptors were taken from a man between 18 and 35 years old in good health and CMV-seronegative.

As concerns this clone: Germline and junction disagree at one end, which may indicate a read error. This rearrangement joins TRBV9 to TRBJ2-1; TRBD2 matches 9 bases. CDR1 is SGDLS, CDR2 YYNGEE, per germline. The CDR3 runs to 15 residues. Here the CDR3 reads CASSVGVFGGGGVLF. DNA of the CDR3: TGTGCCAGCAGCGTAGGGGTCTTCGGCGGCGGGGGGGTACTCTTC.

This clone occurred once. V usage is TRBV6-6 and J usage is TRBJ1-1; TRBD1 matches 7 bases. In germline, CDR1 is MNHNY, CDR2 SVGAGI (reference sequence). V lost 4 bases, J lost 7 bases, and 6 bases stayed unmatched. This CDR3 spans 13 amino acids. The CDR3, as DNA: TGTGCCAGCAGTTCAACAGGGGTGGTTGAAGCTTTCTTT. It translates to CASSSTGVVEAFF.